This entry concerns a single T cell receptor (beta chain). Which antigen it targets is not known. No per-base quality is available; no much larger clone lies one base away. This record belongs to a study of OX40 agonist ivuxolimab in advanced cancers. Context from the whole study: Ivuxolimab was a fully human IgG2 agonistic monoclonal antibody targeting the costimulatory receptor OX40 (CD134). Peripheral TCRbeta sequencing aimed to test whether ivuxolimab altered TCR sequence diversity and caused clonal T-cell expansion. A male proportion of almost 85% and a mean age of 60 years, ranging from 23 to 79, were recorded for the dose-escalation cohort. Prior anti-PD-1, anti-PD-L1 or anti-CTLA-4 therapy was permitted, and approximately 40% of dose-escalation patients had received checkpoint inhibitors. Intravenous ivuxolimab was administered to patients every 2 weeks at six dose levels: 0.01, 0.1, 0.3, 1.5, 3 and 10 mg/kg. Three dose-escalation patients achieved partial responses, one with hepatocellular carcinoma and two with cutaneous melanoma. The paper covers the monotherapy dose-escalation part of the phase I ivuxolimab trial, which included N ≈ 50 patients. Of the roughly 52 patients in dose escalation, about 20 had hepatocellular carcinoma, about 15 had melanoma, 9 had renal cell carcinoma and 9 had head and neck cancer.

Patients with a history of autoimmune disease or receiving systemic immunosuppression were excluded from the trial. In every dose cohort, peripheral blood was drawn for TCR sequencing at baseline, cycle 4 day 1, and cycle 7 day 1. Samples were obtained from an open-label, multicenter, first-in-human phase I dose-escalation trial of ivuxolimab. The trial enrolled adults with locally advanced or metastatic head and neck squamous cell, hepatocellular, melanoma or renal cell carcinoma. Before TCR sequencing, CD4+ T cells and CD8+ T cells were sorted from peripheral blood as separate populations. The CDR3, from cysteine to phenylalanine, totals 12 residues. Kept here is only the CDR3 DNA, which spans 36 bases and is read in frame from base 1. V loses 7 bases, J loses 1 base, and the germline ends lie 7 bases apart. Sequences MNHNY (CDR1) and SVGAGI (CDR2) are obtained from the germline V gene (reference sequence).

Genomic DNA was isolated from the sorted cells so that the TCRbeta CDR3 region could be sequenced. TCRbeta CDR3 regions were sequenced using the immunoSEQ Assay. The table comes from immuneACCESS by way of TCRdb, which keeps in-frame sequences with V and J called. Part of the clones is missing from these tables; in studies checked, under half for an unresolved V gene and the rest for unknown reasons. For this sample the table gives some 30,000 clones, of which 80% to 95% were detected only once. The top ten clones comprise 9.4% of the sample. The research as a whole found: The antigen specificity of the peripheral T cells that underwent clonal expansion was not determined. After ivuxolimab, CD8+ T cells had more expanded clones than CD4+ T cells on average. In partial responders in the 0.1-3.0 mg/kg groups, normalized peripheral clonal expansion was found to be among the lowest, especially among CD8+ T cells. At doses of 0.1 to 3.0 mg/kg, clonal expansion of both CD4+ and CD8+ blood T cells was observed from baseline to week 6. Low levels of normalized T-cell clonal expansion were also seen in some nonresponding patients.

Here the sequenced sample was CD4+ or CD8+ T cells sorted from blood, taken in a trial of the OX40 agonist ivuxolimab. The TCR comes from an adult with an advanced solid tumor such as melanoma, head and neck, liver or kidney cancer. The chain employs TRBV6-6 and TRBJ1-1; the D gene is perhaps TRBD1, on 5 matching bases. The DNA sequence reads TGTGCCAGCATTCAGGGGAACACTGAAGCTTTCTTT. Its protein is CASIQGNTEAFF.